This TCR beta chain came from a study of cytotoxic CD8 clonotypes in ibrutinib-treated CLL listed by TCRdb under 2021. As for the study more broadly: The cohort was composed of under 12 relapsed/refractory and about 15 treatment-naive patients; IGHV unmutated status was identified in 17 to 18 patients. All remission and progressive disease samples were collected while patients were still receiving ibrutinib. Cryopreserved peripheral blood mononuclear cells were collected before treatment, at response, and at either disease progression or sustained remission. Response samples were obtained after a median of about 13 months of treatment, with a range of about 6 to 40 months. Responses were partial in roughly 24 patients and complete in 2; after median 68 months follow-up, about 14 stayed in remission and about twelve progressed. Longitudinal samples were obtainable from about 30% of the roughly 90 participants in the trial. Samples averaged roughly 280,000 productive templates and 90,000 to 100,000 productive rearrangements. Results and caveats for the whole study, not just this receptor: Public clonotypes were found to be uncommon and were observed to contract or remain stable during treatment; the increase in clonality was shown to reflect expansion of private clonotypes at ibrutinib response. At baseline, clonality was higher than in age-matched healthy donors and showed a strong correlation with circulating CD8+ T-cell counts. At ibrutinib response clonality went up, during sustained remission it held steady, and at progression it dropped back toward baseline. Sampling times were not matched between patients in sustained remission and patients whose disease was progressing, and lymph node repertoires were not examined.

In regard to this clone: Its antigen is not yet known. No quality values exist for individual bases; no much larger clone is one base distant.

A MiSeq instrument was used for deep resolution sequencing, which targeted depths ranging from 1 in 1 million up to 1 in 200,000 T cells, with coverage averaging 10x for each clonotype. TCR beta libraries were generated with the immunoSEQ hsTCRB Kit. The authors processed their data as follows. Data were analyzed with ImmunoSEQ Data Assistant and ImmunoSEQ Analyzer, with V, D and J genes assigned per IMGT definitions. Clonality, which ranges from 0 to 1, was calculated as one minus the normalized Shannon entropy of productive rearrangement frequencies. Only overrepresented clonotypes making up at least 0.05% of the repertoire of each patient were included in the public clonotype analysis. Repertoires from thirteen age-matched healthy donors in immuneACCESS were used as clonality controls. What TCRdb holds here is the immuneACCESS table cut down to in-frame rearrangements. Part of the clones is not present; checked against another copy, under half of the missing clones reflect an unresolved V gene, and the others are unexplained. Clone size and V and J calls were adopted from that table, with D and trimming inferred from the DNA. Within this sample are almost 250,000 clones, with about three quarters of them counted one time only. Over 15% of the sample is in the top ten clones.

The intended sense of this specimen's time point label: less than 30 months on ibrutinib. For TCR beta library preparation, about 2 micrograms of genomic DNA were isolated from cryopreserved PBMCs. High-throughput TCR beta sequencing was performed on longitudinal blood samples from CLL patients receiving ibrutinib monotherapy. The patients took part in an open-label, single-center phase 2 trial of ibrutinib monotherapy. V is clipped by 8 bases and J by 3 bases, and the sequence between their germline boundaries is 8 bases long. Taken from cysteine to phenylalanine, the CDR3 has 12 residues. The DNA shown is the 36-base CDR3, in frame from base 1. The germline V gene specifies MDHEN as CDR1 and SYDVKM as CDR2.

The TCR comes from a human donor with chronic lymphocytic leukemia. Sequencing was performed on PBMCs, taken after 24 months of ibrutinib treatment. The chain joins TRBV28 to TRBJ2-1; the D gene remains uncertain. The CDR3 here reads CASQSGYNEQFF. The DNA reads as follows: TGTGCCAGCCAATCGGGCTACAATGAGCAGTTCTTC. With the rest looked up from the reference TRBV28 and TRBJ2-1 genes rather than sequenced, the full variable domain is DVKVTQSSRYLVKRTGEKVFLECVQDMDHENMFWYRQDPGLGLRLIYFSYDVKMKEKGDIPEGYSVSREKKERFSLILESASTNQTSMYLCASQSGYNEQFFGPGTRLTVL.